These T cell receptor beta chains were read from a single sample in a study of T cells in localized non-small cell lung cancer. Clones were sequenced by immunoSEQ multiplex PCR, and TCRdb holds only the in-frame ones, with some missing. The data contain about 47,000 clones, around 87% of them singletons. The sequences come from PBMCs, collected before any cancer treatment. These receptors were collected from a man aged 40 to 69 with stage II lung adenocarcinoma. CDR3s include the opening cysteine and the closing phenylalanine or tryptophan. D genes are given only for firm matches. The listing skips clone size in some rows; elsewhere it reads once, few, many or a size class.

V	size	D	J	CDR3	DNA
TRBV5-4	NA	NA	TRBJ2-1	CATPPVNEQFF	TGTGCCACTCCTCCCGTCAATGAGCAGTTCTTC
TRBV2	NA	NA	TRBJ2-2	CASYWARNGEGPNTGELFF	TGTGCCAGCTACTGGGCTAGGAACGGGGAAGGTCCAAACACCGGGGAGCTGTTTTTT
TRBV5-6	few	NA	TRBJ2-1	CASSLSAGNEQFF	TGTGCCAGCAGCTTGAGTGCAGGGAATGAGCAGTTCTTC
TRBV2	NA	TRBD1	TRBJ1-4	CASNLGTVEKLFF	TGTGCCAGCAACCTGGGGACAGTTGAAAAACTGTTTTTT
TRBV5-1	NA	NA	TRBJ1-2	CASSPRDTYGYTF	TGCGCCAGCAGCCCTCGGGACACCTATGGCTACACCTTC
TRBV5-8	NA	TRBD2	TRBJ2-4	CASSLSGLAGGTDHIQYF	TGTGCCAGCAGCTTGTCGGGACTAGCGGGGGGAACCGACCACATTCAGTACTTC
TRBV2	NA	NA	TRBJ1-1	CASSPGRMLGNTEAFF	TGTGCCAGCAGCCCCGGACGGATGCTTGGGAACACTGAAGCTTTCTTT
TRBV7-8	NA	TRBD1	TRBJ1-3	CASSPGTVEPLSNTIYF	TGTGCCAGCAGCCCTGGGACAGTCGAGCCGTTGAGCAACACCATATATTTT
TRBV27	once	NA	TRBJ1-2	CASRNRHPPYGYTF	TGTGCCAGCAGGAACAGGCATCCCCCCTATGGCTACACCTTC
TRBV5-1	NA	NA	TRBJ2-1	CASSLDWVDEQFF	TGCGCCAGCAGCTTGGATTGGGTAGATGAGCAGTTCTTC
TRBV7-9	NA	TRBD2	TRBJ2-5	CASSFPTSGGSEETQYF	TGTGCCAGCAGCTTCCCGACTAGCGGGGGGTCGGAAGAGACCCAGTACTTC
TRBV28	NA	NA	TRBJ1-1	CVTISRIEAFF	TGTGTCACAATATCCCGGATTGAAGCTTTCTTT
TRBV7-2	NA	NA	TRBJ1-1	CASSPGHMRAFF	TGTGCCAGCAGCCCCGGGCATATGAGGGCTTTCTTT
TRBV5-4	NA	TRBD2	TRBJ2-1	CASSLGLAGPNEQFF	TGTGCCAGCAGCTTGGGGCTAGCGGGGCCCAATGAGCAGTTCTTC
TRBV6-1	few	NA	TRBJ2-6	CASSDPSRWAGANVLTF	TGTGCCAGCAGTGATCCTAGCCGTTGGGCTGGGGCCAACGTCCTGACTTTC
TRBV5-1	NA	NA	TRBJ2-5	CASSLTGTVGETQYF	TGCGCCAGCAGCTTAACAGGGACGGTGGGAGAGACCCAGTACTTC
TRBV11-3	NA	TRBD1	TRBJ2-1	CASSLWTGDNEQFF	TGTGCCAGCAGCTTATGGACAGGGGATAATGAGCAGTTCTTC
TRBV29-1	NA	TRBD2	TRBJ2-1	CSVDSSGVYNEQFF	TGCAGCGTTGACTCTAGCGGGGTCTACAATGAGCAGTTCTTC
TRBV4-1	NA	TRBD1	TRBJ1-1	CASSQGTAAGTEAFF	TGCGCCAGCAGCCAGGGGACAGCGGCGGGCACTGAAGCTTTCTTT
TRBV6-1	NA	NA	TRBJ2-3	CASSEYSLEWSTDTQYF	TGTGCCAGCAGTGAGTATTCCCTTGAGTGGTCCACAGATACGCAGTATTTT
TRBV5-1	NA	NA	TRBJ1-2	CASSIGNDGYTF	TGCGCCAGCAGCATCGGAAACGATGGCTACACCTTC
TRBV4-1	NA	NA	TRBJ1-2	CASSQDDGRGDGYTF	TGCGCCAGCAGCCAAGATGACGGTAGAGGAGATGGCTACACCTTC
TRBV25-1	NA	NA	TRBJ1-6	CASSRANNSPLHF	TGTGCCAGCAGCAGGGCCAACAATTCACCCCTCCACTTT
TRBV11-2	NA	NA	TRBJ2-2	CASSLGNVRENTGELFF	TGTGCCAGCAGCTTAGGCAACGTAAGGGAGAACACCGGGGAGCTGTTTTTT
TRBV5-4	few	NA	TRBJ1-4	CASSLRRGPNEKLFF	TGTGCCAGCAGCTTGAGGAGGGGCCCCAATGAAAAACTGTTTTTT
TRBV30	NA	NA	TRBJ2-2	CAGEVRTNRELFF	TGTGCCGGGGAGGTTCGGACTAATCGGGAGCTGTTTTTT
TRBV4-1	NA	NA	TRBJ2-7	CASSQGTQGDEQYF	TGCGCCAGCAGCCAGGGGACTCAGGGGGACGAGCAGTACTTC
TRBV5-6	NA	NA	TRBJ1-6	CASSLGTATLHF	TGTGCCAGCAGCTTGGGAACTGCGACCCTCCACTTT
TRBV5-4	NA	NA	TRBJ2-1	CASSFGPKADNEQFF	TGTGCCAGCAGCTTTGGCCCGAAGGCAGACAATGAGCAGTTCTTC
TRBV2	NA	NA	TRBJ2-7	CASTYRKSSYEQYF	TGTGCCAGCACCTACAGGAAGAGCTCCTACGAGCAGTACTTC
TRBV7-6	NA	TRBD1	TRBJ2-1	CASSSGTDYNEQFF	TGTGCCAGCAGCTCGGGGACAGACTACAATGAGCAGTTCTTC
TRBV2	NA	NA	TRBJ1-5	CASSENRGNQPQHF	TGTGCCAGCAGTGAAAACAGGGGCAATCAGCCCCAGCATTTT
TRBV14	NA	NA	TRBJ2-7	CASSQVGGEGYEQYF	TGTGCCAGCAGCCAAGTAGGGGGGGAAGGCTACGAGCAGTACTTC
TRBV13	NA	NA	TRBJ2-3	CASSPITDTQYF	TGTGCCAGCAGCCCCATCACAGATACGCAGTATTTT
TRBV11-2	NA	NA	TRBJ2-2	CASSHTETGELFF	TGTGCCAGCAGCCATACTGAGACCGGGGAGCTGTTTTTT
TRBV4-2	NA	NA	TRBJ2-5	CASSHLQETQYF	TGTGCCAGCAGCCACCTGCAAGAGACCCAGTACTTC
TRBV7-2	NA	NA	TRBJ2-4	CASSSRGAGTPWAKNIQYF	TGTGCCAGCAGCTCTAGAGGAGCCGGGACCCCCTGGGCCAAAAACATTCAGTACTTC
TRBV5-5	NA	NA	TRBJ1-1	CASSLSRDGLEAFF	TGTGCCAGCAGCTTAAGCAGGGATGGTCTCGAAGCTTTCTTT
TRBV28	NA	NA	TRBJ2-2	CASSLISGELFF	TGTGCCAGCAGTTTGATTTCCGGGGAGCTGTTTTTT
TRBV7-2	NA	TRBD1	TRBJ2-5	CASSPRQGTLQETQYF	TGTGCCAGCAGCCCAAGACAGGGGACTCTCCAAGAGACCCAGTACTTC
TRBV4-2	NA	TRBD2	TRBJ2-6	CASSLTLAGGSGANVLTF	TGTGCCAGCAGCCTCACACTAGCGGGGGGTTCTGGGGCCAACGTCCTGACTTTC
TRBV6-6	NA	NA	TRBJ2-3	CASRPFADTQYF	TGTGCCAGCAGACCCTTCGCAGATACGCAGTATTTT
TRBV30	NA	NA	TRBJ1-1	CAWNVVRGGEAFF	TGTGCCTGGAATGTGGTTAGAGGAGGGGAAGCTTTCTTT
TRBV10-3	NA	TRBD2	TRBJ2-3	CAISDSMFLAVTDTQYF	TGTGCCATCAGTGACAGTATGTTTCTAGCGGTGACAGATACGCAGTATTTT
TRBV2	NA	NA	TRBJ1-2	CASSETHSFYGYTF	TGTGCCAGCAGTGAAACCCATTCCTTCTATGGCTACACCTTC
TRBV18	once	NA	TRBJ1-1	CASSPSSRRGVFTEAFF	TGTGCCAGCTCACCATCTTCGAGGAGGGGTGTATTCACTGAAGCTTTCTTT
TRBV6-5	NA	NA	TRBJ2-1	CASRQGRGNEQFF	TGTGCCAGCAGGCAGGGTAGGGGCAATGAGCAGTTCTTC
TRBV19	NA	NA	TRBJ2-1	CASSIRGAGNEQFF	TGTGCCAGTAGTATTCGGGGGGCAGGGAATGAGCAGTTCTTC
TRBV7-3	NA	NA	TRBJ1-1	CASSPNGNTEAFF	TGTGCCAGCAGCCCGAATGGGAACACTGAAGCTTTCTTT
TRBV5-1	NA	NA	TRBJ2-1	CATSKSSYNEQFF	TGCGCCACCAGTAAATCCTCCTACAATGAGCAGTTCTTC
TRBV6-5	NA	NA	TRBJ2-2	CASRANTGELFF	TGTGCCAGCAGAGCGAACACCGGGGAGCTGTTTTTT
TRBV5-8	NA	NA	TRBJ2-5	CASSSGQRAQETQYF	TGTGCCAGCAGCTCGGGACAGCGGGCCCAAGAGACCCAGTACTTC